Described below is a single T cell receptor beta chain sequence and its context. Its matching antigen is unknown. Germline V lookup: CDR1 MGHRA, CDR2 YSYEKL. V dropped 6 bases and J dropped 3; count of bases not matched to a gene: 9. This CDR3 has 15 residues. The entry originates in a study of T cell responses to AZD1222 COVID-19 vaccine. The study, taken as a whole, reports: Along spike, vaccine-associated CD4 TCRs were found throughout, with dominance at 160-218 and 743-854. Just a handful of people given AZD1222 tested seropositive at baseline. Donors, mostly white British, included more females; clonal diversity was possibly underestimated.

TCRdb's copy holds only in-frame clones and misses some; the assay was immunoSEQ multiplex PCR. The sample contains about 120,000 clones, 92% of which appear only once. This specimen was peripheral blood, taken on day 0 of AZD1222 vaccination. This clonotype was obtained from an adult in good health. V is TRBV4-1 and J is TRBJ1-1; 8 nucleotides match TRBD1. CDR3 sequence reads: CASRTDREADTEAFF. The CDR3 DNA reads TGCGCCAGCAGAACGGACAGGGAGGCGGACACTGAAGCTTTCTTT.